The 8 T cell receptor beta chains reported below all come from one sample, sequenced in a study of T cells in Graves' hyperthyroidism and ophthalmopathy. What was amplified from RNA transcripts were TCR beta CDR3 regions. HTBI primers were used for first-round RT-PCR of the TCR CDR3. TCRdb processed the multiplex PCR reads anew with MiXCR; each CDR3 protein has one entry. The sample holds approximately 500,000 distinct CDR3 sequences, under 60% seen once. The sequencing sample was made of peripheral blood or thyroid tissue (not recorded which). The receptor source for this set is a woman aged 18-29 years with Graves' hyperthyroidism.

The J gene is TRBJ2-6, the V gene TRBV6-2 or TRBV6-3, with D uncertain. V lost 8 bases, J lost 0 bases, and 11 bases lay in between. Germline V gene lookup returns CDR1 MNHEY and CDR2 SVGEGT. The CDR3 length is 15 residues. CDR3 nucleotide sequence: TGTGCCAGCTCAAAGCTTAGCTCTGGGGCCAACGTCCTGACTTTC. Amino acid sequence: CASSKLSSGANVLTF.

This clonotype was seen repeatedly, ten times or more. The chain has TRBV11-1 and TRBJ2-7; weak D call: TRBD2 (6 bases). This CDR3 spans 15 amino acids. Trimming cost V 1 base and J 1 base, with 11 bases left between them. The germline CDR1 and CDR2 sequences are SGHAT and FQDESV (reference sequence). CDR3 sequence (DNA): TGTGCCAGCAGCTTAGGCGGGGTAGGGTCCTACGAGCAGTACTTC. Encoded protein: CASSLGGVGSYEQYF.

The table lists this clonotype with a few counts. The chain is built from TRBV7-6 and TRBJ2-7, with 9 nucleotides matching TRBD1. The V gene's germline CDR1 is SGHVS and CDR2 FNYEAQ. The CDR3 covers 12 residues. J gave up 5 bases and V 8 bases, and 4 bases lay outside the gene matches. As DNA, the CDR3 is TGTGCCAGCGGAGACAGGGGGGACGAGCAGTACTTC. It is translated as CASGDRGDEQYF.

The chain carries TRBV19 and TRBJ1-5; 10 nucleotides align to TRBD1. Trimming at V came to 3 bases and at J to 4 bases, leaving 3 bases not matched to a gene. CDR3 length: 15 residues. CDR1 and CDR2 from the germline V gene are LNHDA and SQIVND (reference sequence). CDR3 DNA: TGTGCCAGTAGTATGACAGGGGGCGTAAATCAGCCCCAGCATTTT. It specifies CASSMTGGVNQPQHF.

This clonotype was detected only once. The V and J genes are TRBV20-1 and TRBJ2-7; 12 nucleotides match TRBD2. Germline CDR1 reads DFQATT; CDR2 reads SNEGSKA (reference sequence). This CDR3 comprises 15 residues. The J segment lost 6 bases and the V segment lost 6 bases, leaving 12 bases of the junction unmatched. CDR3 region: CSAISLAGGQGEQYF. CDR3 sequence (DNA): TGCAGTGCCATCAGCCTAGCGGGAGGGCAAGGCGAGCAGTACTTC.

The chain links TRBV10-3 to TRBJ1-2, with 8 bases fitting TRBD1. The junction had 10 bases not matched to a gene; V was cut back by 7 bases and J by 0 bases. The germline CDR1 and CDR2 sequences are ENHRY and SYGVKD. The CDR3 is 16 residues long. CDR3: CAINEPGQAANYGYTF. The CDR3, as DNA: TGTGCCATCAATGAACCGGGACAGGCCGCTAACTATGGCTACACCTTC.

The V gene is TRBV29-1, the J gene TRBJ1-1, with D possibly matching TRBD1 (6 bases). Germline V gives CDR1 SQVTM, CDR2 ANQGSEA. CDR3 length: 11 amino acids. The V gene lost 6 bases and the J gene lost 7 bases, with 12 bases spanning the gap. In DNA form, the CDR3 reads TGCAGCGTAAACAGGGACAATGAAGCTTTCTTT. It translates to CSVNRDNEAFF.

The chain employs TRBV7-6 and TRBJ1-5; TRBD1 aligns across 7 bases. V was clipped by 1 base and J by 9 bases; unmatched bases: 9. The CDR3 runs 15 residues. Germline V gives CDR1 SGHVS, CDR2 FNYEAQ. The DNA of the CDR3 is TGTGCCAGCAGCTTAGAGGGACAGAACGTGCTGCCCCAGCATTTT. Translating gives CASSLEGQNVLPQHF.